This TCR beta chain was profiled in a study of HIV-infected children after antiretroviral therapy interruption. Study-wide results and caveats: After treatment interruption started, naive CD4+ CDR3 overlap across time points dropped.

Treatment reported: PENTA 11 planned treatment interruption arm or continuous ART arm. Naive CD4+ CD45RA+ CD45RO- T cells were sorted from thawed PBMCs. This clonotype was counted a few times. Its antigen is not identified. The CDR3 contains 16 residues. The trim removed 5 bases at V and 0 bases at J, leaving 5 bases unmatched. The germline gives CDR1 MNHGY, CDR2 SVAAGI. RNA-based 3' RACE libraries used unique molecular identifiers. Using its own MiXCR run on the 3' RACE reads, TCRdb lists one record per CDR3 protein. The table shows 30,000 to 40,000 distinct CDR3 sequences, with over 6.5% occurring only once.

This specimen was CD45RA+ CD4+ T cells from PBMCs, pooled from several time points, taken from a donor given antiretroviral therapy, either interrupted or continuous. Specified subset: naive CD4+ CD45RA+ CD45RO- T cells. This receptor was taken from a pool of human donors with HIV. This rearrangement joins TRBV6-9 to TRBJ2-4; 9 bases are shared with TRBD2. The DNA of the CDR3 is TGTGCCAGCAGTCCAAATAGCGGGAGAGCCAAAAACATTCAGTACTTC. Protein: CASSPNSGRAKNIQYF.